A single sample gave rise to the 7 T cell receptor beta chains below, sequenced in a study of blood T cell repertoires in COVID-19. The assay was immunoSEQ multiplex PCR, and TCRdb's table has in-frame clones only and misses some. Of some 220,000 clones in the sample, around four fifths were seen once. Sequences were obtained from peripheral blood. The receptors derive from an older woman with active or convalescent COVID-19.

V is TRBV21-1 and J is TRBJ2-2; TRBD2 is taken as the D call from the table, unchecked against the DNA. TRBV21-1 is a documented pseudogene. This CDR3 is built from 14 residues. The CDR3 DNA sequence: TGTGCCAGCAGCAACTGGCTAGCGTCATGGGAGCTGTTTTTT. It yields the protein CASSNWLASWELFF.

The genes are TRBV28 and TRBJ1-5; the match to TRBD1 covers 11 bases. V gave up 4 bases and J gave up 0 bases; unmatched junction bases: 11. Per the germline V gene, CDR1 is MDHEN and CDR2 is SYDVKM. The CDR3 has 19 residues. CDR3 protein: CASSWTGGVSFYSNQPQHF. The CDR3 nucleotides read TGTGCCAGCAGTTGGACAGGGGGCGTCTCATTTTATAGCAATCAGCCCCAGCATTTT.

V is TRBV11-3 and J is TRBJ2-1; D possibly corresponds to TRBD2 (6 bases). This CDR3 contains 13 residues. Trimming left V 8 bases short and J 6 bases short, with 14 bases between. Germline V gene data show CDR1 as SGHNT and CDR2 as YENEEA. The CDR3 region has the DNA TGTGCCAGCGGGGGGTCGCCGTCCAATGAGCAGTTCTTC. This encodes CASGGSPSNEQFF.

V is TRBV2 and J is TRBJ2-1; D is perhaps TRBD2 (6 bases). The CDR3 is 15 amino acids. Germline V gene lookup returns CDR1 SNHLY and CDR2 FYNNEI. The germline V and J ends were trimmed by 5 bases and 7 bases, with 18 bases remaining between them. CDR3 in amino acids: CASSSSVLTRNEQFF. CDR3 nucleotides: TGTGCCAGCAGTTCTAGCGTCCTCACTCGGAATGAGCAGTTCTTC.

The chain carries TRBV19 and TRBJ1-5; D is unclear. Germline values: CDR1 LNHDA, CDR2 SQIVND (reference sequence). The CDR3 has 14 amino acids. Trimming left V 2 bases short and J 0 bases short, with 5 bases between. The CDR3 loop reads CASSIQDSNQPQHF. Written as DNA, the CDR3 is TGTGCCAGTAGTATACAGGATAGCAATCAGCCCCAGCATTTT. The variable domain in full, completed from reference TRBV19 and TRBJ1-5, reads DGGITQSPKYLFRKEGQNVTLSCEQNLNHDAMYWYRQDPGQGLRLIYYSQIVNDFQKGDIAEGYSVSREKKESFPLTVTSAQKNPTAFYLCASSIQDSNQPQHFGDGTRLSIL.

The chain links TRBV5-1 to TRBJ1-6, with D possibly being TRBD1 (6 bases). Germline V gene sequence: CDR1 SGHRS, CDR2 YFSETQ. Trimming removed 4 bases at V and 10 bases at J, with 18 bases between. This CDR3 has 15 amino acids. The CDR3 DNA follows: TGCGCCAGCAGCCCGACACAGGGACTAGGGTCACCCCTCCACTTT. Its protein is CASSPTQGLGSPLHF. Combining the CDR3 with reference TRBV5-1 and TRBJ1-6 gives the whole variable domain KAGVTQTPRYLIKTRGQQVTLSCSPISGHRSVSWYQQTPGQGLQFLFEYFSETQRNKGNFPGRFSGRQFSNSRSEMNVSTLELGDSALYLCASSPTQGLGSPLHFGNGTRLTVT.

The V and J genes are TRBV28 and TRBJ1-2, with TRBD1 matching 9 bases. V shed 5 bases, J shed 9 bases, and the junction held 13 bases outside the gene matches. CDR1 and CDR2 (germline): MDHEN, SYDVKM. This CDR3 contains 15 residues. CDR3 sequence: CASSPPGQGAYSYTF. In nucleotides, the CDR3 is TGTGCCAGCAGTCCTCCGGGACAGGGAGCATATAGCTACACCTTC.